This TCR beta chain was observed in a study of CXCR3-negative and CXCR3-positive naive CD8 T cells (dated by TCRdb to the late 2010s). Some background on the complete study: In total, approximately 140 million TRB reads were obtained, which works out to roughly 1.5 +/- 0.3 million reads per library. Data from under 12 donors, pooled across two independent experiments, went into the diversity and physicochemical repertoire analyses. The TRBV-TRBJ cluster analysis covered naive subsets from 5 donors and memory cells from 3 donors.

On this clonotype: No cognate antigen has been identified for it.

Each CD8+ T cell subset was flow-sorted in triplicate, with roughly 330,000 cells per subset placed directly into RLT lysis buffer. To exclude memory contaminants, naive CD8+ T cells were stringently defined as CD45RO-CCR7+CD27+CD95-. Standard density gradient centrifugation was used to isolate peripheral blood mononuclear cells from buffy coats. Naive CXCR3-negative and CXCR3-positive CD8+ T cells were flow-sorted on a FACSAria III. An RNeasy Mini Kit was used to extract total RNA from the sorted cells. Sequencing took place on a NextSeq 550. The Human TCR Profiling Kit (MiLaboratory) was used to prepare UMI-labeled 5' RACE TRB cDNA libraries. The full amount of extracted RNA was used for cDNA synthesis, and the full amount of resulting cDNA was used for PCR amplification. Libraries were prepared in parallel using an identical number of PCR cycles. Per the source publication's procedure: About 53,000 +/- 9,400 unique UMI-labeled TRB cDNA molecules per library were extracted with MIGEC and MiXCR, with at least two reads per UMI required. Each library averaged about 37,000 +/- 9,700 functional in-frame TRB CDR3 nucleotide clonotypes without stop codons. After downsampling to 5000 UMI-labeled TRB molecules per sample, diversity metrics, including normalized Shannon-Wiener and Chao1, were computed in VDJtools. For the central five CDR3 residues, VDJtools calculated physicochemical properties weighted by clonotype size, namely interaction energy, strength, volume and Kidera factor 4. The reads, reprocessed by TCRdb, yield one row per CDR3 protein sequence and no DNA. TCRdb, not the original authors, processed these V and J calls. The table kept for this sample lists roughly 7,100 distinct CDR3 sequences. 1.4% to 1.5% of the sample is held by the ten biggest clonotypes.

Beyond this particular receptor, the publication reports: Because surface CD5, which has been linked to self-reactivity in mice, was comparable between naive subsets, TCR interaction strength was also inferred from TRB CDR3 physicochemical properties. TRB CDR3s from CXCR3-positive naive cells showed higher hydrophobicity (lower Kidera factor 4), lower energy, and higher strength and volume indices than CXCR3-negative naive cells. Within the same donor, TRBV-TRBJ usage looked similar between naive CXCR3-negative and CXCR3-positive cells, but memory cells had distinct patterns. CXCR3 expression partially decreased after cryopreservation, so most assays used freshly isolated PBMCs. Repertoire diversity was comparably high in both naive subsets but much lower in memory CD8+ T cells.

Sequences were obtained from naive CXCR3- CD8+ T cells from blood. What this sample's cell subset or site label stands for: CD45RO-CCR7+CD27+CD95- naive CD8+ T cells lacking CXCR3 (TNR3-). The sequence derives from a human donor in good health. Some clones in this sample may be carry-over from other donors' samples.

The CDR3 loop reads CRVRYKDTQYF. Here the chain combines TRBV29-1 and TRBJ2-3. CDR1 and CDR2 were assigned from the germline V gene as SQVTM and ANQGSEA. The CDR3 runs 11 amino acids, cysteine and phenylalanine included. DNA is not recorded here.